This T cell receptor (beta chain) was recovered during a study of blood T cell repertoires in COVID-19. TCRdb keeps only in-frame clones here, not all; method: immunoSEQ multiplex PCR. The sample lists approximately 74,000 clones, 88% occurring once. The TCR originated in an elderly woman with active or convalescent COVID-19. Sequenced sample: peripheral blood.

CDR3 in amino acids: CASRLRYNQPQHF. As DNA, the CDR3 is TGTGCCAGCCGTCTCAGATACAATCAGCCCCAGCATTTT. The chain uses TRBV19 and TRBJ1-5; D gene unclear. CDR3 length: 13 amino acids. With 9 bases removed from V and 3 bases from J, the gap between germline ends came to 12 bases. Per the germline V gene, CDR1 is LNHDA and CDR2 is SQIVND (reference sequence).